Sequencing of this T cell receptor beta chain was carried out in a study of cytotoxic CD8 clonotypes in ibrutinib-treated CLL. Study observations and caveats: Progressing patients had sampling times that differed from those of sustained-remission patients.

The germline gives CDR1 SGHDT, CDR2 YYEEEE. V lost 2 bases and J 4 bases, leaving 21 bases between the germline ends. This CDR3 spans 17 amino acids. Assay: immunoSEQ multiplex PCR; the TCRdb copy retains only in-frame clones and omits some. The table includes hundreds of thousands of clones, roughly 80% detected once. As to this clone: Its specificity is unknown.

The rearrangement joins TRBV5-6 to TRBJ1-1; D remains ambiguous. The source is a human donor with chronic lymphocytic leukemia. Material: PBMCs, obtained before ibrutinib treatment. In DNA, the CDR3 is TGTGCCAGCAGCTTAGGCTACGACTCGGGTTCTGCCACTGAAGCTTTCTTT. Its translation is CASSLGYDSGSATEAFF.